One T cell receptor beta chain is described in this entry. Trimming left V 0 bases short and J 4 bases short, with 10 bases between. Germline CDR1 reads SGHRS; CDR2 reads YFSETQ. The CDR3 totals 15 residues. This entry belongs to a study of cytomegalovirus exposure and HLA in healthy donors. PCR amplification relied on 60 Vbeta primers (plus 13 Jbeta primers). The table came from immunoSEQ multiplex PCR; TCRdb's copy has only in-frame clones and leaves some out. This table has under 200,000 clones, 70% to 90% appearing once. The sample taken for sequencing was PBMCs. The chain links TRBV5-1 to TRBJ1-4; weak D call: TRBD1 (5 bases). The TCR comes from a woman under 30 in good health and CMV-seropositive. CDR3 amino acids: CASSLAGINNEKLFF. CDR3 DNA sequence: TGCGCCAGCAGCTTGGCAGGGATCAATAATGAAAAACTGTTTTTT.